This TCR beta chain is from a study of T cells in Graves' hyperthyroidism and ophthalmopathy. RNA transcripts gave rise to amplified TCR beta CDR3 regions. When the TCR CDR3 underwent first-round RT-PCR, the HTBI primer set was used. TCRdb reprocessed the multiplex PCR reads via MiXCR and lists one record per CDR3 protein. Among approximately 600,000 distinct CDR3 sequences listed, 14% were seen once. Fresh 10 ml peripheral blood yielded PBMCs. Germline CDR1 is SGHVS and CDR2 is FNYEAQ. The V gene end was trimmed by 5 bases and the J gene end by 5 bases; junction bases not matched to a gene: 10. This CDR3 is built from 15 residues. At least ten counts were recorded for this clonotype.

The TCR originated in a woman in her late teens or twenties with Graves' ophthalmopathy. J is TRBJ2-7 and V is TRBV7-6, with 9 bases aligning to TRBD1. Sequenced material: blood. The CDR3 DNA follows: TGTGCCAGCAGCGATGGGACAGGGAGTTCTCACGAGCAGTACTTC. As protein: CASSDGTGSSHEQYF.